The T cell receptor beta chain described here comes from a study of blood T cells in healthy people across ages. This clonotype was counted a few times. Its antigen is not identified. Study findings and constraints: Investigators treated diversity estimates from one million T cells as underestimates.

Together with a sample-barcoded 5' primer, a J-beta primer mix was included in a second PCR lasting roughly 6 to 12 cycles. TCRdb fed the 5' RACE reads into MiXCR, producing one record per CDR3 protein. This repertoire shows about 780,000 distinct CDR3 sequences, 20% to 30% found once; its top ten account for over 2.5%. The same data also went into a second study, on T cells of mothers and their children.

The TCR comes from a boy between 5 and 17 years old in good health. Material: blood.

The CDR3 reads CASTLQGMSNQPQHF. CDR3 in DNA: TGTGCCAGCACCCTACAGGGGATGAGCAATCAGCCCCAGCATTTT. This chain connects TRBV6-6 to TRBJ1-5, with 7 bases identical to TRBD1. The CDR3 runs 15 residues. Germline lookup yields CDR1 MNHNY and CDR2 SVGAGI (reference sequence). V lost 7 bases, J lost 1 base, and 7 bases stayed unmatched.